A single sample gave rise to the 27 T cell receptor beta chains below, sequenced in a study of blood T cells in healthy people across ages. A second roughly 6 to 11 cycle PCR used barcoded and J-beta primers. TCRdb analysed the 5' RACE reads with MiXCR anew, one entry per CDR3 protein. The sample holds some 700,000 distinct CDR3 sequences, roughly 47% seen once. The sequenced material came from blood. The receptors come from a woman aged 55-69 years in good health.

This clonotype was recorded only once. The chain employs TRBV20-1 and TRBJ2-1, with D maybe TRBD1 (6 bases). The V end was cut by 4 bases, the J end by 9 bases, with 19 bases between. The CDR3 totals 14 residues. Germline values: CDR1 DFQATT, CDR2 SNEGSKA (reference sequence). The CDR3 region has the DNA TGCAGTGCTAAACAGGGCTCCCACGACGGTGAGCAGTTCTTC. Its protein product is CSAKQGSHDGEQFF.

The chain has TRBV10-1 and TRBJ2-7; 8 nucleotides align to TRBD1. Trimming removed 6 bases from V and 5 bases from J; junction bases left unmatched: 6. Germline V gene sequence: CDR1 WNHNN, CDR2 SYGVQD (reference sequence). The CDR3 runs 13 residues. This CDR3 reads CASSRTGTDEQYF. The CDR3, as DNA: TGCGCCAGCAGCCGGACAGGGACGGACGAGCAGTACTTC.

This clonotype has a handful of counts. The V gene is TRBV12-3 or TRBV12-4, the J gene TRBJ2-3; no clear D. Trimming took 1 base from V and 6 from J, leaving 11 bases between them. The CDR3 consists of 14 residues. The CDR3 loop is CASSLDSPRDTQYF. The CDR3 coding sequence is TGTGCCAGCAGTTTAGACAGCCCCCGGGATACGCAGTATTTT.

This chain joins TRBV14 and TRBJ2-1, with 11 bases fitting TRBD1. J lost 9 bases, V lost 1 base, and 2 bases had no gene match. The V gene's germline CDR1 is SGHDN and CDR2 FVKESK. The CDR3 length is 14 residues. CDR3: CASSQGTGGVEQFF. CDR3 in DNA: TGTGCCAGCAGCCAAGGGACAGGGGGCGTTGAGCAGTTCTTC.

J is TRBJ2-5 and V is TRBV5-1; TRBD2 aligns across 11 bases. V lost 0 bases, J lost 11 bases, and 9 bases stayed unmatched. CDR1 and CDR2 from the germline V gene are SGHRS and YFSETQ. This CDR3 comprises 15 residues. The CDR3 nucleotides are TGCGCCAGCAGCTTGGTGGCTAGCGGGGGGAATGAGCAGTACTTC. It specifies CASSLVASGGNEQYF. The whole variable domain, filled in from reference TRBV5-1 and TRBJ2-5, reads KAGVTQTPRYLIKTRGQQVTLSCSPISGHRSVSWYQQTPGQGLQFLFEYFSETQRNKGNFPGRFSGRQFSNSRSEMNVSTLELGDSALYLCASSLVASGGNEQYFGPGTRLLVL.

Of note for this clonotype: Since a much larger clone is just one base distant, this may be a read error. The chain combines TRBV5-5 with TRBJ2-5, with D possibly matching TRBD1 (5 bases). Germline CDR1 is SGHKS and CDR2 is YYEKEE (reference sequence). This CDR3 contains 15 residues. V was clipped by 1 base and J by 5 bases, with 15 bases between them. The CDR3 DNA reads TGTGCCAGCAGCTTGAGCCAGGGCTCAAGGGAGACCCAGTACTTC. It is translated as CASSLSQGSRETQYF.

V gene TRBV6-6 combines with J gene TRBJ2-5; 9 bases agree with TRBD1. Germline V gives CDR1 MNHNY, CDR2 SVGAGI (reference sequence). This CDR3 comprises 15 residues. With V trimmed by 0 bases and J by 5 bases, 4 bases remained unmatched. CDR3 sequence: CASSYSHRGPETQYF. In nucleotides, the CDR3 is TGTGCCAGCAGTTACTCTCACAGGGGGCCTGAGACCCAGTACTTC.

The CDR3 DNA is TGTGCCAGCAGCCCCGGGTACGAGACCCAGTACTTC. Its translation: CASSPGYETQYF. The genes are TRBV7-9 and TRBJ2-7; D call uncertain. Near its end, the DNA agrees better with TRBJ2-5, so the J call may be wrong. Germline CDR1 reads SEHNR; CDR2 reads FQNEAQ (reference sequence). The CDR3 loop spans 12 amino acids.

This sequence joins TRBV4-3 and TRBJ1-1; D might be TRBD1 (5 bases). There are 17 residues in the CDR3. The ends were cut back, 0 bases at V and 0 bases at J, with 14 bases in the middle. The V gene's germline CDR1 is LGHNA and CDR2 YSLEER. CDR3 nucleotide sequence: TGCGCCAGCAGCCAAGAAGGGGATTCAACCATGAACACTGAAGCTTTCTTT. This sequence encodes CASSQEGDSTMNTEAFF.

The rearrangement uses TRBV28 and TRBJ1-2; the D gene is possibly TRBD1 (5 bases). Germline CDR1 MDHEN, CDR2 SYDVKM. This CDR3 has 15 amino acids. Trimming took off 6 bases at V and 4 bases at J, with 18 bases between the two ends. The DNA of the CDR3 is TGTGCCAGCAGACTTCTTGGGGGAGGGGCCTATGGCTACACCTTC. Translated, it gives CASRLLGGGAYGYTF.

The chain links TRBV29-1 to TRBJ2-7; 8 bases agree with TRBD1. The CDR3 has 10 amino acids. The junction had 5 bases not matched to a gene; V was cut back by 7 bases and J by 9 bases. Germline loops: CDR1 SQVTM, CDR2 ANQGSEA. The CDR3 DNA sequence: TGCAGCGCTACAGGGGGGAGGCAGTACTTC. Translation: CSATGGRQYF.

The chain employs TRBV10-3 and TRBJ2-4; perhaps TRBD1 as D (6 bases). The J call may be wrong; the DNA end is better matched by TRBJ2-7. The CDR3 has 14 amino acids. Per the germline V gene, CDR1 is ENHRY and CDR2 is SYGVKD. CDR3 in amino acids: CAISDDRPPYEQYF. Here the CDR3 DNA reads TGTGCCATCAGTGACGACAGGCCGCCTTACGAGCAGTACTTC.

This clonotype was seen only a few times. This rearrangement joins TRBV12-3 or TRBV12-4 to TRBJ2-3; the D gene could be TRBD1 or TRBD2 (5 bases each). V lost 3 bases and J lost 4, with 17 bases in between. This CDR3 has 16 amino acids. The CDR3 DNA reads TGTGCCAGCAGTTTGTCCGGGACGAATTGGGCAGATACGCAGTATTTT. Translation: CASSLSGTNWADTQYF.

The chain is built from TRBV5-1 and TRBJ2-3; TRBD2 matches 7 bases. From germline, CDR1 is SGHRS and CDR2 YFSETQ. The ends lost 0 bases at V and 2 bases at J; junction bases unmatched: 3. This CDR3 is 15 amino acids long. DNA for the CDR3: TGCGCCAGCAGCTTGGCGGGAGGAGACACAGATACGCAGTATTTT. It encodes CASSLAGGDTDTQYF.

J is TRBJ1-1 and V is TRBV27; D unresolved. The CDR3 spans 12 residues. CDR1 and CDR2 from the germline V gene are MNHEY and SMNVEV (reference sequence). V lost 6 bases and J 7 bases, leaving 12 bases between the germline ends. CDR3 bases: TGTGCCAGCAGGACCCCCACGGGTGAAGCTTTCTTT. Its translation: CASRTPTGEAFF.

This clonotype was seen only a few times. This sequence joins TRBV27 and TRBJ2-3; 9 positions match TRBD2. From germline, CDR1 is MNHEY and CDR2 SMNVEV (reference sequence). V gave up 2 bases and J gave up 0 bases; unmatched junction bases: 6. The length of the CDR3 is 17 residues. CDR3 nucleotide sequence: TGTGCCAGCAGTTTACTGGGTCTAGCGGGGAGCACAGATACGCAGTATTTT. Its protein is CASSLLGLAGSTDTQYF.

In this sample, this clonotype turned up a few times. V and J are TRBV7-2 and TRBJ2-7, with D tentatively TRBD1 (5 bases). Trimming removed 5 bases from V and 2 bases from J, with 13 bases in between. Germline-derived CDR1 and CDR2 are SGHTA and FQGNSA. The CDR3 length is 14 residues. The CDR3 loop reads CASSPYQGPYEQYF. In nucleotides, the CDR3 is TGTGCCAGCAGCCCATACCAGGGCCCCTACGAGCAGTACTTC.

This clonotype was seen just once. The gene calls are TRBV2 and TRBJ1-1; a weak D match, TRBD1 (6 bases). Deletions cut 6 bases from V and 4 bases from J, with 15 bases between. Germline CDR1 and CDR2: SNHLY and FYNNEI. The CDR3 runs 14 residues. This CDR3 is CASRLSGGGTEAFF. The CDR3, as DNA: TGTGCCAGCAGACTCAGCGGGGGCGGCACTGAAGCTTTCTTT.

In this sample, this clonotype turned up a few times. This chain uses TRBV20-1 with TRBJ2-3, with a tentative D call TRBD2 (5 bases). This CDR3 region has 14 residues. Per germline, CDR1 DFQATT and CDR2 SNEGSKA (reference sequence). V was cut by 5 bases and J by 1 base, with 13 bases left in between. CDR3 sequence: CSASWRSGTDTQYF. CDR3 nucleotide sequence: TGCAGTGCTTCTTGGAGGAGCGGCACAGATACGCAGTATTTT.

The V call is TRBV9, the J call TRBJ2-1; TRBD2 agrees at 7 bases. V was clipped by 3 bases and J by 7 bases; unmatched bases: 13. Germline assignment: CDR1 SGDLS and CDR2 YYNGEE. This CDR3 is built from 16 residues. In DNA form, the CDR3 reads TGTGCCAGCAGCGGGCCGGTTGCGGGAGATAGGAATGAGCAGTTCTTC. Protein product: CASSGPVAGDRNEQFF.

V gene TRBV5-1 combines with J gene TRBJ1-1; D possibly corresponds to TRBD1 (6 bases). Germline values: CDR1 SGHRS, CDR2 YFSETQ. The ends were cut back, 3 bases at V and 0 bases at J, with 18 bases in the middle. The CDR3 totals 17 residues. In DNA, the CDR3 is TGCGCCAGCAGCTCCATTAACCGGACAGACATGAACACTGAAGCTTTCTTT. This encodes CASSSINRTDMNTEAFF.

This clonotype was recorded only once. The chain is built from TRBV2 and TRBJ1-1; perhaps TRBD1 as D (5 bases). The V end was cut by 5 bases, the J end by 1 base, with 11 bases between. The germline V gene has CDR1 SNHLY and CDR2 FYNNEI. CDR3 length: 14 residues. This chain's CDR3 is CASSRDPKNTEAFF. The CDR3 nucleotides are TGTGCCAGCAGTAGGGACCCAAAGAACACTGAAGCTTTCTTT.

This clonotype was found a few times. The rearrangement uses TRBV3-1 and TRBJ2-5; 9 bases align to TRBD2. There are 17 residues in the CDR3. Germline CDR1 reads LGHDT; CDR2 reads YNNKEL (reference sequence). Trimming took 0 bases from V and 1 from J; bases not matched to a gene: 6. In nucleotides, the CDR3 is TGTGCCAGCAGCCAAGACACCCTAGCGGGGCCCCAAGAGACCCAGTACTTC. Residues: CASSQDTLAGPQETQYF.

This clonotype was counted a few times. This chain's CDR3 is CASSRGRRTLGDEQYF. In DNA, the CDR3 is TGTGCCAGCAGCCGTGGGCGTCGGACACTTGGGGACGAGCAGTACTTC. J is TRBJ2-7 and V is TRBV12-3 or TRBV12-4; D perhaps matches TRBD1 (5 bases). Trimming removed 6 bases at V and 5 bases at J, with 23 bases between. The CDR3 sequence is 16 residues long.

This clonotype was observed a few times. V and J are TRBV6-6 and TRBJ2-5; no reliable D call. The CDR3 consists of 17 residues. Trimming stripped 2 bases from V and 1 base from J, with 17 bases between. Germline loops: CDR1 MNHNY, CDR2 SVGAGI (reference sequence). CDR3 protein: CASSYHSSVTAQETQYF. In DNA form, the CDR3 reads TGTGCCAGCAGTTACCACTCGTCCGTGACTGCCCAAGAGACCCAGTACTTC.

This clonotype turned up a few times. The CDR3 DNA sequence: TGCGCCAGCTTAGCGGGGGATAGCACAGATACGCAGTATTTT. Translated: CASLAGDSTDTQYF. The chain has TRBV5-1 and TRBJ2-3; 9 bases align to TRBD2. CDR1 and CDR2 (germline): SGHRS, YFSETQ. This CDR3 is built from 14 residues. Unmatched junction bases numbered 3, after V lost 7 bases and J lost 0 bases.

This rearrangement joins TRBV7-9 to TRBJ2-2; the match to TRBD2 covers 10 bases. CDR3 length: 16 residues. J was trimmed by 5 bases and V by 11 bases; bases with no gene match: 14. Germline CDR1 is SEHNR and CDR2 is FQNEAQ (reference sequence). The CDR3 region is CACGVSSGGITGELFF. CDR3 in DNA: TGTGCCTGCGGAGTATCTAGCGGGGGTATAACCGGGGAGCTGTTTTTT.